The table lists the clone carrying this T cell receptor beta chain with a few counts. This table comes from immunoSEQ multiplex PCR, and its TCRdb copy is limited to in-frame clones, with some not included. The profile shows about 150,000 clones, around 85% of them singletons. Trimming stripped 6 bases from V and 4 bases from J, with 13 bases between. CDR1 is SQVTM and CDR2 is ANQGSEA in the germline V gene. The CDR3 has 13 residues. This entry comes from a study of blood T cell repertoires in COVID-19. Study-level background: PBMCs, B-cell-depleted T cells, or T cells were the source of the cDNA or gDNA that made up the material.

This study enrolled people aged about 18 to 90 from under 25 US geographic areas. Participants reported their clinical history, and cohort assignment relied on those reports. Two negative PCRs, clearance, or symptom resolution were required of recovered Cohort 3 donors. The TCR originated in a middle-aged woman who had recovered from COVID-19. The sequenced material came from PBMCs or T cells enriched from blood (not recorded which). V is TRBV29-1 and J is TRBJ1-3, with D perhaps TRBD1 (6 bases). CDR3 loop: CSVLPTGGNTIYF. The DNA of the CDR3 is TGCAGCGTCCTCCCGACAGGAGGAAACACCATATATTTT.